Listed here are 12 T cell receptor beta chains from one sample, sequenced in a study of T cells in women clearing cervical HPV infection. The assay was immunoSEQ multiplex PCR, and TCRdb's table has in-frame clones only and misses some. The sample features tens of thousands of clones, with less than 30% in its top ten. Specimen: blood buffy coat. The receptors were gathered from a woman between 18 and 70 years old with a cervical HPV16 infection that either progressed to CIN3+ or cleared (not recorded which).

With regard to this clone: The read ends 3 residues before the CDR3 terminus; that terminus is restored from the germline J gene. The chain joins TRBV18 to TRBJ1-1; 7 bases match TRBD1. V dropped 4 bases and J dropped 1; count of bases not matched to a gene: 0. Germline-derived CDR1 and CDR2 are KGHSH and LQKENI. CDR3 length: 13 residues. CDR3 loop: CASSRTGNTEAFF. The covered CDR3 bases are TGTGCCAGCTCACGGACAGGGAACACTGAA. Filled out from reference TRBV18 and TRBJ1-1, the complete variable domain reads NAGVMQNPRHLVRRRGQEARLRCSPMKGHSHVYWYRQLPEEGLKFMVYLQKENIIDESGMPKERFSAEFPKEGPSILRIQQVVRGDSAAYFCASSRTGNTEAFFGQGTRLTVV.

About this clone: The sequence runs out 3 residues before the end of the CDR3; the remainder is reconstructed from the germline J gene. The chain combines TRBV14 with TRBJ1-2; no clear D gene. V shed 4 bases and J shed 2 bases, with 14 bases lying between them. Looked up from germline, CDR1 is SGHDN and CDR2 is FVKESK. There are 15 residues in the CDR3. Incomplete CDR3 DNA: TGTGCCAGCAGCCCTCACCTTACACAAAACTATGGC. As protein: CASSPHLTQNYG. The CDR3 as a whole reads CASSPHLTQNYGYTF. The whole variable domain, remainder taken from reference TRBV14 and TRBJ1-2, is EAGVTQFPSHSVIEKGQTVTLRCDPISGHDNLYWYRRVMGKEIKFLLHFVKESKQDESGMPNNRFLAERTGGTYSTLKVQPAELEDSGVYFCASSPHLTQNYGYTFGSGTRLTVV.

About this clone: The CDR3 end lies 3 residues beyond the end of the read and is filled in from the germline J gene. The V and J genes are TRBV10-3 and TRBJ1-1; 8 nucleotides line up with TRBD1. This CDR3 is 14 amino acids long. Germline CDR1 is ENHRY and CDR2 is SYGVKD. Germline trimming cut 6 bases from V and 6 bases from J; bases unmatched to any gene: 9. This CDR3 is CAIRGRQGNAEAFF. The covered CDR3 bases are TGTGCCATCAGGGGCAGACAGGGGAATGCTGAA.

Concerning this clone itself: The observed sequence ends 3 residues before the CDR3 terminus, with the missing tail filled in from the germline J gene. The chain is built from TRBV7-8 and TRBJ2-2, with 11 bases matching TRBD2. Germline V lookup: CDR1 SGHVS, CDR2 FQNEAQ. The CDR3 is made up of 18 amino acids. V shed 5 bases and J 2 bases; nucleotides not matched to a gene: 10. Incomplete CDR3 DNA: TGTGCCAGCAGCGCGAGGCCTAGCGGGGGGCTAAACACCGGGGAG. As protein: CASSARPSGGLNTGE. The whole CDR3 region reads CASSARPSGGLNTGELFF.

Notes on this clone: The read gets to within 3 residues of the CDR3 end, and the germline J gene fills in the rest. This rearrangement joins TRBV5-1 to TRBJ2-2, with unresolved D. The germline V gene has CDR1 SGHRS and CDR2 YFSETQ. This CDR3 is 15 amino acids long. V was cut by 9 bases and J by 2 bases, with 17 bases left in between. CDR3 region: CATAARELNTGELFF. Incomplete CDR3 DNA: TGCGCCACCGCCGCAAGAGAGCTAAACACCGGGGAG. Full variable domain (outside the CDR3, taken from reference TRBV5-1 and TRBJ2-2): KAGVTQTPRYLIKTRGQQVTLSCSPISGHRSVSWYQQTPGQGLQFLFEYFSETQRNKGNFPGRFSGRQFSNSRSEMNVSTLELGDSALYLCATAARELNTGELFFGEGSRLTVL.

As regards this clone: The missing CDR3 end, 3 residues past where the read stops, is filled in from the germline J gene. V usage is TRBV7-8 and J usage is TRBJ1-5; tentative D call: TRBD1 (5 bases). Trimming cost V 2 bases and J 4 bases, with 18 bases left between them. From germline, CDR1 is SGHVS and CDR2 FQNEAQ. The CDR3 loop spans 17 amino acids. The CDR3 DNA, read in part, is TGTGCCAGCAGCTTACATGGGCGAGGGGATCGGAATCAGCCC. Amino acids: CASSLHGRGDRNQP. The full CDR3 is CASSLHGRGDRNQPQHF.

A remark on this clone: Read coverage stops 3 residues before the CDR3 terminus; the germline J gene supplies the remainder. The rearrangement uses TRBV30 and TRBJ1-4, with a tentative D call TRBD1 (5 bases). Per germline, CDR1 GTSNPN and CDR2 SVGIG (reference sequence). This CDR3 is built from 12 residues. Trimming cost V 3 bases and J 5 bases, with 7 bases left between them. The covered CDR3 bases are TGTGCCTGGAGGTCAGGGAATGAAAAA. Its protein product is CAWRSGNEK. The whole CDR3 region reads CAWRSGNEKLFF.

Notes on this clone: With the read ending 3 residues before the CDR3 end, the germline J gene is used to fill in that end. The V and J genes are TRBV29-1 and TRBJ2-5, with TRBD1 matching over 10 bases. The V gene end was trimmed by 2 bases and the J gene end by 4 bases; junction bases not matched to a gene: 1. Per the germline V gene, CDR1 is SQVTM and CDR2 is ANQGSEA. The CDR3 length is 13 residues. Incomplete CDR3 DNA: TGCAGCGTTGAACGGGACAGGGGAGAGACC. Protein: CSVERDRGET. The entire CDR3 sequence reads CSVERDRGETQYF.

Concerning this clone itself: The missing CDR3 end, 3 residues past where the read stops, is filled in from the germline J gene. The chain has TRBV5-1 and TRBJ2-7; the match to TRBD2 covers 12 bases. The germline gives CDR1 SGHRS, CDR2 YFSETQ. J gave up 4 bases and V 6 bases, and 8 bases lay outside the gene matches. This CDR3 is built from 15 residues. The sequenced CDR3 bases are TGCGCCAGCACCCACGGACTAGCGGGACCGTACGAG. Its protein is CASTHGLAGPYE. The whole CDR3 protein is CASTHGLAGPYEQYF.

In regard to this clone: The CDR3 extends 3 residues past the end of the read, so its final part is completed from the germline J gene. The chain uses TRBV7-3 and TRBJ2-1; 7 bases align to TRBD2. Germline CDR1 reads SGHTA; CDR2 reads FQGTGA. J lost 4 bases, V lost 5 bases, and 8 bases had no gene match. The CDR3 length is 15 residues. The CDR3 is CASSQWAGEYNEQFF. The sequenced part of the CDR3 DNA is TGTGCCAGCAGCCAATGGGCGGGGGAGTACAATGAG. Full variable domain (outside the CDR3, taken from reference TRBV7-3 and TRBJ2-1): GAGVSQTPSNKVTEKGKYVELRCDPISGHTALYWYRQSLGQGPEFLIYFQGTGAADDSGLPNDRFFAVRPEGSVSTLKIQRTERGDSAVYLCASSQWAGEYNEQFFGPGTRLTVL.

Turning to this clone: The read gets to within 3 residues of the CDR3 end, and the germline J gene fills in the rest. The chain joins TRBV29-1 to TRBJ2-7, with TRBD2 identical over 9 bases. Germline V gives CDR1 SQVTM, CDR2 ANQGSEA. The CDR3 loop spans 18 amino acids. V was clipped by 6 bases and J by 2 bases; unmatched bases: 20. The part of the CDR3 DNA that was read is TGCAGCGTAACCCCGCGGGCCTTAGCGGGAGCACAAACCTACGAG. Its translation is CSVTPRALAGAQTYE. The complete CDR3 sequence is CSVTPRALAGAQTYEQYF.

Worth noting for this clone: The DNA ends 3 residues before the CDR3 does, and the rest of the CDR3 is filled in from the germline J gene. This chain connects TRBV11-3 to TRBJ2-7; TRBD1 might be the D (6 bases). This CDR3 spans 15 amino acids. Germline CDR1 is SGHNT and CDR2 is YENEEA. Trimming took off 6 bases at V and 2 bases at J, with 17 bases between the two ends. The CDR3 reads CASRNTRTVPYEQYF. The covered CDR3 bases are TGTGCCAGCAGGAATACAAGGACAGTACCCTACGAG.